One sample yielded the 8 T cell receptor beta chains listed below, sequenced in a study of T cells expressing NK-cell markers. TCRdb re-called the 5' RACE reads and gives one entry per CDR3 protein, without DNA. This sample's clone table lists about 390,000 distinct CDR3 sequences. Material for sequencing was blood T cells: a sorted CD56 or NKG2C T cell subset, CD4+ or CD8+ T cells, or bulk PBMC T cells (not recorded which). These receptors all come from a woman between 45 and 65 years old in good health.

The chain couples TRBV7-8 to TRBJ2-1. In germline, CDR1 is SGHVS, CDR2 FQNEAQ. This CDR3 has 15 amino acids. This chain's CDR3 is CASSLGAGVYNEQFF. Supplemented by reference TRBV7-8 and TRBJ2-1, the full variable domain reads GAGVSQSPRYKVAKRGQDVALRCDPISGHVSLFWYQQALGQGPEFLTYFQNEAQLDKSGLPSDRFFAERPEGSVSTLKIQRTQQEDSAVYLCASSLGAGVYNEQFFGPGTRLTVL.

The J gene is TRBJ1-6, the V gene TRBV4-1; without DNA, the TCRdb call of TRBD1 cannot be checked. CDR1 is MGHRA, CDR2 YSYEKL, per germline. This CDR3 has 16 residues. CDR3 sequence: CASSRGQDQFLSPLHF.

V is TRBV7-8 and J is TRBJ2-7; TCRdb proposes TRBD2, but this gene call is untestable without DNA. The CDR3 length is 15 residues. Germline V gives CDR1 SGHVS, CDR2 FQNEAQ. The CDR3 spells CASSAGWQGDYEQYF.

The chain is built from TRBV5-1 and TRBJ2-3; with no DNA, the TCRdb D assignment of TRBD2 cannot be verified. The CDR3 loop spans 13 amino acids. Germline V CDR1 and CDR2: SGHRS, YFSETQ. CDR3 loop: CASRRTNRDTQYF.

The chain carries TRBV5-1 and TRBJ2-2; TCRdb returns TRBD2, unconfirmable since there is no DNA. Germline V CDR1 and CDR2: SGHRS, YFSETQ. This CDR3 contains 18 residues. The CDR3 here is CASSLTPLAGGQPGELFF. Full variable domain (rest looked up from reference TRBV5-1 and TRBJ2-2): KAGVTQTPRYLIKTRGQQVTLSCSPISGHRSVSWYQQTPGQGLQFLFEYFSETQRNKGNFPGRFSGRQFSNSRSEMNVSTLELGDSALYLCASSLTPLAGGQPGELFFGEGSRLTVL.

The V and J genes are TRBV20-1 and TRBJ2-5; TCRdb selects TRBD1, and the lack of DNA leaves this call unchecked. From germline, CDR1 is DFQATT and CDR2 SNEGSKA (reference sequence). This CDR3 has 15 amino acids. The CDR3 reads CSAGRGGRGLETQYF.

The chain links TRBV24-1 to TRBJ2-2; TCRdb outputs TRBD2, but without DNA this stays unchecked. The CDR3 extends over 17 amino acids. Germline V CDR1 and CDR2: KGHDR, SFDVKD. The CDR3 spells CATSDPPGGPNTGELFF.

This chain uses TRBV7-9 with TRBJ1-5; TCRdb's D gene call, TRBD1, goes unchecked for lack of DNA. Germline CDR1 is SEHNR and CDR2 is FQNEAQ (reference sequence). This CDR3 has 15 residues. The chain's CDR3 is CASSLGDRGLQPQHF.